A selection of T cell receptor beta chains follows, all from one sample in a study of blood T cell repertoires in COVID-19. Some clones are missing from TCRdb's copy, which holds only in-frame ones; the method was immunoSEQ multiplex PCR. The sample lists about 210,000 clones, roughly 88% occurring once. Sequenced material: peripheral blood. Receptors originate from a man between 45 and 60 years old with active or convalescent COVID-19. Each CDR3 is given with its conserved first and last residue. The order of the fields is J gene, D gene, clone size, V gene, CDR3 DNA, CDR3 protein. A D gene is named only where the DNA matches it firmly. Rows may omit the clone size; those that give it use once, few, many or a size class.

j_call: TRBJ2-1; d_call: TRBD2; clone_size: -; v_call: TRBV18; cdr3_nt: TGTGCCAGCTCACGAGCGACTAGCGGGGGGAGGAATGAGCAGTTCTTC; cdr3_aa: CASSRATSGGRNEQFF
j_call: TRBJ2-2; d_call: TRBD2; clone_size: -; v_call: TRBV4-3; cdr3_nt: TGCGCCAGCAGCCCGCTAGCGGGAGTTTCCGGGGAGCTGTTTTTT; cdr3_aa: CASSPLAGVSGELFF
j_call: TRBJ1-3; d_call: -; clone_size: few; v_call: TRBV12-3/TRBV12-4; cdr3_nt: TGTGCCAGCAGTTTCGAGGGTAACACCATATATTTT; cdr3_aa: CASSFEGNTIYF
j_call: TRBJ1-4; d_call: TRBD1; clone_size: -; v_call: TRBV28; cdr3_nt: TGTGCCAGCAGCCCCGACAGGGAGAGGCTTGAAAAACTGTTTTTT; cdr3_aa: CASSPDRERLEKLFF
j_call: TRBJ2-5; d_call: TRBD1; clone_size: -; v_call: TRBV7-2; cdr3_nt: TGTGCCAGCAATATTCCGGGACAGGGGGCAAGGTCGGAGACCCAGTACTTC; cdr3_aa: CASNIPGQGARSETQYF
j_call: TRBJ2-5; d_call: TRBD2; clone_size: -; v_call: TRBV6-2/TRBV6-3; cdr3_nt: TGTGCCAGCAGTTACGCCCTAGCGGGGGCCCAAGAGACCCAGTACTTC; cdr3_aa: CASSYALAGAQETQYF
j_call: TRBJ2-7; d_call: -; clone_size: few; v_call: TRBV5-1; cdr3_nt: TGCGCCAGCAGCTGGGCGGGACAGCCTTTCTACGAGCAGTACTTC; cdr3_aa: CASSWAGQPFYEQYF
j_call: TRBJ1-5; d_call: TRBD1; clone_size: once; v_call: TRBV27; cdr3_nt: TGTGCCAGCAGCTGGGGACAGGGGAGCAATCAGCCCCAGCATTTT; cdr3_aa: CASSWGQGSNQPQHF
j_call: TRBJ2-7; d_call: TRBD2; clone_size: -; v_call: TRBV7-8; cdr3_nt: TGTGCCAGCAGCGCACCGGGACTAGCGGGTCCCTACGAGCAGTACTTC; cdr3_aa: CASSAPGLAGPYEQYF
j_call: TRBJ1-1; d_call: -; clone_size: -; v_call: TRBV9; cdr3_nt: TGTGCCAGCAGCGTAGGGAGGGCGCGGACTGAAGCTTTCTTT; cdr3_aa: CASSVGRARTEAFF
j_call: TRBJ1-6; d_call: -; clone_size: -; v_call: TRBV5-6; cdr3_nt: TGTGCCAGCAGCCTGCAGGTGGGCAATTCACCCCTCCACTTT; cdr3_aa: CASSLQVGNSPLHF
j_call: TRBJ1-5; d_call: -; clone_size: few; v_call: TRBV2; cdr3_nt: TGTGCCAGCAGTGAATCTTCGGGGGGCTTCGAGCCTTTTAGCAATCAGCCCCAGCATTTT; cdr3_aa: CASSESSGGFEPFSNQPQHF
j_call: TRBJ1-2; d_call: TRBD1; clone_size: -; v_call: TRBV28; cdr3_nt: TGTGCCAGCAGTCCGGCACCCTCACAGGGGGTTGGTTATGGCTACACCTTC; cdr3_aa: CASSPAPSQGVGYGYTF
j_call: TRBJ1-1; d_call: TRBD1; clone_size: -; v_call: TRBV7-2; cdr3_nt: TGTGCCAGCAGCTCCCGACAGGGGGCGCGAGCTTTCTTT; cdr3_aa: CASSSRQGARAFF
j_call: TRBJ2-3; d_call: TRBD2; clone_size: -; v_call: TRBV27; cdr3_nt: TGTGCCAGCGCCCGCCGACTAGCGGGAGCAGATACGCAGTATTTT; cdr3_aa: CASARRLAGADTQYF
j_call: TRBJ2-1; d_call: -; clone_size: -; v_call: TRBV5-6; cdr3_nt: TGTGCCAGCAGCCCCCAGGGGTACTCCTACAATGAGCAGTTCTTC; cdr3_aa: CASSPQGYSYNEQFF
j_call: TRBJ2-5; d_call: TRBD1; clone_size: -; v_call: TRBV12-3/TRBV12-4; cdr3_nt: TGTGCCAGCAGTTCGACAGGGGGGGAGACCCAGTACTTC; cdr3_aa: CASSSTGGETQYF
j_call: TRBJ2-5; d_call: TRBD2; clone_size: once; v_call: TRBV5-6; cdr3_nt: TGTGCCAGCAGCTTGGTTGCAGCGGGGGAGACCCAGTACTTC; cdr3_aa: CASSLVAAGETQYF
j_call: TRBJ2-1; d_call: TRBD2; clone_size: -; v_call: TRBV5-4; cdr3_nt: TGTGCCAGCAGGGGGACTAGCGGGTTCAATGAGCAGTTCTTC; cdr3_aa: CASRGTSGFNEQFF
j_call: TRBJ2-1; d_call: TRBD1; clone_size: few; v_call: TRBV7-2; cdr3_nt: TGTGCCAGCAGCTTTGGTTTCAGGGGGCAAAATGAGCAGTTCTTC; cdr3_aa: CASSFGFRGQNEQFF
j_call: TRBJ2-2; d_call: TRBD1; clone_size: -; v_call: TRBV11-2; cdr3_nt: TGTGCCAGCAGCTCTCGACAGGGAAGCACCGGGGAGCTGTTTTTT; cdr3_aa: CASSSRQGSTGELFF
j_call: TRBJ1-2; d_call: -; clone_size: -; v_call: TRBV5-5; cdr3_nt: TGTGCCAGCAGCTTGGCCCTGGGCGCAGGCTATGGCTACACCTTC; cdr3_aa: CASSLALGAGYGYTF
j_call: TRBJ1-6; d_call: -; clone_size: -; v_call: TRBV20-1; cdr3_nt: TGCAGTGCTAGTGGGGCCGACGATTCACCCCTCCACTTT; cdr3_aa: CSASGADDSPLHF
j_call: TRBJ2-7; d_call: -; clone_size: -; v_call: TRBV15; cdr3_nt: TGTGCCACCAGCAGAGATCTCCTGGGCATAACCTACGAGCAGTACTTC; cdr3_aa: CATSRDLLGITYEQYF
j_call: TRBJ2-2; d_call: -; clone_size: once; v_call: TRBV7-2; cdr3_nt: TGTGCCAGCAGCTTACAGTCTAGCGCCGGGGAGCTGTTTTTT; cdr3_aa: CASSLQSSAGELFF
j_call: TRBJ2-1; d_call: TRBD2; clone_size: -; v_call: TRBV3-1/TRBV3-2; cdr3_nt: TGTGCCAGCAGCCAAGGACTAGCGGGAGCCTACAATGAGCAGTTCTTC; cdr3_aa: CASSQGLAGAYNEQFF
j_call: TRBJ1-1; d_call: -; clone_size: -; v_call: TRBV19; cdr3_nt: TGTGCCAGTAGTACCCACGAAGGGAGCTTTCGGGCTTTCTTT; cdr3_aa: CASSTHEGSFRAFF
j_call: TRBJ2-5; d_call: TRBD2; clone_size: few; v_call: TRBV10-3; cdr3_nt: TGTGCCATCAGGTCGGGGGGGAAGGGGCAAGAGACCCAGTACTTC; cdr3_aa: CAIRSGGKGQETQYF
j_call: TRBJ2-3; d_call: -; clone_size: few; v_call: TRBV7-2; cdr3_nt: TGTGCCAGCAGCTTAGGGCTAGGTAGCACAGATACGCAGTATTTT; cdr3_aa: CASSLGLGSTDTQYF
j_call: TRBJ2-1; d_call: TRBD2; clone_size: -; v_call: TRBV7-2; cdr3_nt: TGTGCCAGCAGCCAACTAGCGGGGATCTACAATGAGCAGTTCTTC; cdr3_aa: CASSQLAGIYNEQFF
j_call: TRBJ2-1; d_call: TRBD2; clone_size: -; v_call: TRBV4-3; cdr3_nt: TGCGCCAGCAGCCCCCGGGTAGCGGGGTGGGATGAGCAGTTCTTC; cdr3_aa: CASSPRVAGWDEQFF
j_call: TRBJ1-4; d_call: TRBD1; clone_size: -; v_call: TRBV27; cdr3_nt: TGTGCCAGCAGCGGGACAGGGGGGTCAACTAATGAAAAACTGTTTTTT; cdr3_aa: CASSGTGGSTNEKLFF
j_call: TRBJ2-5; d_call: TRBD2; clone_size: -; v_call: TRBV7-2; cdr3_nt: TGTGCCAGCAGCTCAAGAGCGGGAGGTCTTCAAGAGACCCAGTACTTC; cdr3_aa: CASSSRAGGLQETQYF
j_call: TRBJ1-5; d_call: TRBD1; clone_size: once; v_call: TRBV7-9; cdr3_nt: TGTGCCAGCAGCGACAGGGGCAATCAGCCCCAGCATTTT; cdr3_aa: CASSDRGNQPQHF
j_call: TRBJ1-3; d_call: -; clone_size: -; v_call: TRBV18; cdr3_nt: TGTGCCAGCCTCACGGTCCTCGGGGACACCATATATTTT; cdr3_aa: CASLTVLGDTIYF